The T cell receptor (beta chain) described here comes from a study of T cell changes during pregnancy in multiple sclerosis. TCRdb keeps only in-frame clones here, not all; method: immunoSEQ multiplex PCR. The data contain about 75,000 clones, around nine tenths of them seen just once; the ten biggest clones take up about 0.45%. CDR1 SGHTA and CDR2 FQGNSA come from the germline V gene. V lost 5 bases to trimming and J lost 4 bases, with 14 bases between them. This CDR3 has 14 residues. The sequence was obtained from a female donor with multiple sclerosis, enrolled in a pregnancy study. The starting material was CD4+ T cells from peripheral blood mononuclear cells, obtained before pregnancy. V and J are TRBV7-2 and TRBJ1-2; D call uncertain. The CDR3 region has the DNA TGTGCCAGCAGCGGACGGACGGGGAGCTATGGCTACACCTTC. Amino acid sequence: CASSGRTGSYGYTF.